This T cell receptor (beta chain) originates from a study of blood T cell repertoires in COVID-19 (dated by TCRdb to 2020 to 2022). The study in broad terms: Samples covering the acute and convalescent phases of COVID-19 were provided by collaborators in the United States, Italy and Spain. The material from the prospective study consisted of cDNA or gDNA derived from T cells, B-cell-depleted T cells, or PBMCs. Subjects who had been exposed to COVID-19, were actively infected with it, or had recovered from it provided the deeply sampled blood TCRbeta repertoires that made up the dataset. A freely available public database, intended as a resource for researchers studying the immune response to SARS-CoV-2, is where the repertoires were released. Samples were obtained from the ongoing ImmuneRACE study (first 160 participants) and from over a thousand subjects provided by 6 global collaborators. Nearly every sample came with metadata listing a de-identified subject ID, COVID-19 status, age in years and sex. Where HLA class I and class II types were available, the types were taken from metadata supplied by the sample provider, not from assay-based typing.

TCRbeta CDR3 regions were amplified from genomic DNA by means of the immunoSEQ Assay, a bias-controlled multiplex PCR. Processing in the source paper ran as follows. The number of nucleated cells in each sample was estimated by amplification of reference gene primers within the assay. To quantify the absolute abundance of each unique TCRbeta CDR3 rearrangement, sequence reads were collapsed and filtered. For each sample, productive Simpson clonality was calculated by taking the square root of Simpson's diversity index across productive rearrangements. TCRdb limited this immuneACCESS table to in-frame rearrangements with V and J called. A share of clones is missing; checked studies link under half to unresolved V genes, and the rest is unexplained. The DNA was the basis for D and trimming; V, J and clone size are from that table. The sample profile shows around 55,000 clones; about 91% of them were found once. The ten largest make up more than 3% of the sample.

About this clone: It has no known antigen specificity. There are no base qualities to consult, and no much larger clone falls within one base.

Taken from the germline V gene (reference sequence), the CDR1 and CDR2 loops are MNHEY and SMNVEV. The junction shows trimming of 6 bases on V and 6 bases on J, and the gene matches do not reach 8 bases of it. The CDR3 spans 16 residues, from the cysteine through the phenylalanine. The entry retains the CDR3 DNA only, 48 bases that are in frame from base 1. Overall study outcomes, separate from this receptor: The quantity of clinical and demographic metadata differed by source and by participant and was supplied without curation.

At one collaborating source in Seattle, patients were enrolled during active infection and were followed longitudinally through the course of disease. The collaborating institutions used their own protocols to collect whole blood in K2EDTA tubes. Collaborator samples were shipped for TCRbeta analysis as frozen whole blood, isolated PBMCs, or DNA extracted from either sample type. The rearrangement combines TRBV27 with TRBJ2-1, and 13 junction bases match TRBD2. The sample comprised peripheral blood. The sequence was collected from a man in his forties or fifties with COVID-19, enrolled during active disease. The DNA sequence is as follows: TGTGCCAGCAGCTCGGGACTAGCGGGGCTCCTCAATGAGCAGTTCTTC. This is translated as CASSSGLAGLLNEQFF.